Shown below are 20 T cell receptor beta chains from a single sample sequenced in a study of OX40 agonist ivuxolimab in advanced cancers. The assay was immunoSEQ multiplex PCR, and TCRdb's table has in-frame clones only and misses some. The table records about 55,000 clones, 70% to 85% of them present only once. Specimen: CD4+ or CD8+ T cells sorted from blood, collected in a trial of the OX40 agonist ivuxolimab. The source of these receptors is an adult with an advanced solid tumor such as melanoma, head and neck, liver or kidney cancer.

This chain links TRBV28 with TRBJ1-5, with D maybe TRBD1 (5 bases). Germline V gene sequence: CDR1 MDHEN, CDR2 SYDVKM. V lost 7 bases to trimming and J lost 5 bases, with 18 bases between them. The CDR3 runs to 15 residues. The CDR3 nucleotides read TGTGCCAGCAAATCAAAGGTGGGGGAACATCAGCCCCAGCATTTT. It encodes CASKSKVGEHQPQHF.

In DNA form, the CDR3 reads TGTGCCAGCAGCACAAATAACTATGGCTACACCTTC. Translation: CASSTNNYGYTF. This chain uses TRBV5-5 with TRBJ1-2; D unresolved. The ends were cut back, 4 bases at V and 1 base at J, with 5 bases in the middle. CDR1 and CDR2 (germline): SGHKS, YYEKEE (reference sequence). The length of the CDR3 is 12 residues.

In this sample, this clone turned up a few times. CDR3 in amino acids: CAWSVRGNSPLHF. The DNA for the CDR3 is TGTGCCTGGAGTGTGAGGGGGAATTCACCCCTCCACTTT. The chain is built from TRBV30 and TRBJ1-6, with D possibly being TRBD1 (6 bases). The germline V gene encodes CDR1 GTSNPN and CDR2 SVGIG (reference sequence). The CDR3 covers 13 residues. V was trimmed by 0 bases and J by 7 bases, leaving 7 bases between them.

The chain is built from TRBV9 and TRBJ1-4; perhaps TRBD1 as D (5 bases). CDR1 is SGDLS and CDR2 is YYNGEE in the germline V gene. The CDR3 extends over 16 amino acids. Trimming left V 6 bases short and J 0 bases short, with 15 bases between. The CDR3: CASISPDSTTNEKLFF. The DNA of the CDR3 is TGTGCCAGCATCAGCCCAGACAGCACAACTAATGAAAAACTGTTTTTT.

The chain employs TRBV2 and TRBJ1-5; 8 bases are shared with TRBD1. The germline V gene encodes CDR1 SNHLY and CDR2 FYNNEI. This CDR3 comprises 15 residues. J lost 2 bases, V lost 8 bases, and 8 bases had no gene match. The CDR3 is CASRYTGGGNQPQHF. CDR3 DNA: TGTGCCAGCCGATATACAGGGGGTGGCAATCAGCCCCAGCATTTT.

This chain connects TRBV5-6 to TRBJ2-2, with 10 bases aligning to TRBD1. The CDR3 contains 16 residues. The trim removed 0 bases at V and 5 bases at J, leaving 4 bases unmatched. CDR1 is SGHDT, CDR2 YYEEEE, per germline. CDR3 sequence reads: CASSLAGTGVTGELFF. Here the CDR3 DNA reads TGTGCCAGCAGCTTGGCCGGGACAGGGGTTACCGGGGAGCTGTTTTTT. The full variable domain, with the rest looked up from reference TRBV5-6 and TRBJ2-2, is DAGVTQSPTHLIKTRGQQVTLRCSPKSGHDTVSWYQQALGQGPQFIFQYYEEEERQRGNFPDRFSGHQFPNYSSELNVNALLLGDSALYLCASSLAGTGVTGELFFGEGSRLTVL.

The chain is built from TRBV6-6 and TRBJ1-5; no clear D. Per the germline V gene, CDR1 is MNHNY and CDR2 is SVGAGI (reference sequence). V dropped 10 bases and J dropped 2 bases, with 12 bases sitting between them. This CDR3 contains 13 residues. The CDR3 loop is CATREVGNQPQHF. Here the CDR3 DNA reads TGTGCCACGAGGGAGGTGGGCAATCAGCCCCAGCATTTT.

The gene calls are TRBV4-3 and TRBJ2-3, with TRBD2 matching 8 bases. V dropped 0 bases and J dropped 0; count of bases not matched to a gene: 8. This CDR3 contains 18 residues. Per the germline V gene, CDR1 is LGHNA and CDR2 is YSLEER. The CDR3 nucleotides read TGCGCCAGCAGCCAAGATTTAATAGCGGGGATCAGCACAGATACGCAGTATTTT. The encoded protein is CASSQDLIAGISTDTQYF.

This clone was counted a single time. The rearrangement joins TRBV6-1 to TRBJ2-7; D may match TRBD1 or TRBD2 (5 bases each). CDR1 and CDR2 (germline): MNHNS, SASEGT. The CDR3 runs to 15 residues. Trimming pared 1 base from V and 2 bases from J, leaving 12 bases between. The CDR3 DNA follows: TGTGCCAGCAGTGAAGGGGGGATAAACCCCTACGAGCAGTACTTC. Protein: CASSEGGINPYEQYF.

This clone was recorded only once. The J gene is TRBJ2-7, the V gene TRBV19; either TRBD1 or TRBD2 may supply D (6 bases each). Trimming took 1 base from V and 2 from J, leaving 15 bases between them. CDR1 is LNHDA, CDR2 SQIVND, per germline (reference sequence). The CDR3 has 16 amino acids. CDR3 nucleotides: TGTGCCAGTAGTATAGGAGGGGGGTTAACGGCCTACGAGCAGTACTTC. This translates into CASSIGGGLTAYEQYF.

CDR3 DNA sequence: TGTGCCGGGCGGGGCGGCACCAGCACAGATACGCAGTATTTT. Its protein is CAGRGGTSTDTQYF. The V call is TRBV28, the J call TRBJ2-3; possibly TRBD2 for D (6 bases). Germline assignment: CDR1 MDHEN and CDR2 SYDVKM. This CDR3 region has 14 residues. With 11 bases removed from V and 0 bases from J, the gap between germline ends came to 15 bases.

V and J are TRBV10-3 and TRBJ1-2, with D unresolved. CDR1 is ENHRY and CDR2 is SYGVKD in the germline V gene. CDR3 length equals 14 residues. Trimming took off 3 bases at V and 2 bases at J, with 10 bases between the two ends. CDR3 in DNA: TGTGCCATCAGTGATCAGGACGGGAACTATGGCTACACCTTC. This translates into CAISDQDGNYGYTF.

This clone was recorded only once. This chain joins TRBV7-2 and TRBJ2-5; the match to TRBD2 covers 10 bases. This CDR3 spans 17 amino acids. After removal of 1 base from V and 2 bases from J, the junction contained 7 bases not matched to a gene. Per the germline V gene, CDR1 is SGHTA and CDR2 is FQGNSA. The CDR3, as DNA: TGTGCCAGCAGCTTAGGCCTCGGAGCGGGGGGGCAAGAGACCCAGTACTTC. It codes for CASSLGLGAGGQETQYF.

CDR3 amino acids: CASSFGQATNTEAFF. The CDR3 coding sequence is TGTGCCAGCAGTTTCGGACAGGCTACGAACACTGAAGCTTTCTTT. The rearrangement links TRBV11-2 to TRBJ1-1; 7 bases fit TRBD1. CDR1 and CDR2 (germline): SGHAT, FQNNGV. The length of the CDR3 is 15 residues. V lost 6 bases, J lost 1 base, and 8 bases stayed unmatched.

The chain joins TRBV29-1 to TRBJ2-3; D uncertain. Germline CDR1 and CDR2: SQVTM and ANQGSEA. The CDR3 contains 13 residues. The V end was cut by 2 bases, the J end by 6 bases, with 12 bases between. The CDR3 reads CSVEQVYTDTQYF. CDR3 bases: TGCAGCGTTGAACAGGTTTATACGGATACGCAGTATTTT.

The chain recombines TRBV18 with TRBJ1-1; D may be TRBD1 (5 bases). This CDR3 has 14 amino acids. V dropped 4 bases and J dropped 0 bases, with 9 bases sitting between them. In germline, CDR1 is KGHSH, CDR2 LQKENI. The CDR3 DNA sequence: TGTGCCAGCTCACGGGGGAACATGAACACTGAAGCTTTCTTT. Its translation is CASSRGNMNTEAFF.

CDR3 region: CASSRDPRNYEQYF. The CDR3 DNA reads TGTGCCAGCAGCCGGGACCCCAGAAACTACGAGCAGTACTTC. The chain couples TRBV6-1 to TRBJ2-7; D possibly uses TRBD1 or TRBD2 (5 bases each). Germline CDR1 and CDR2: MNHNS and SASEGT. Trimming took off 6 bases at V and 3 bases at J, with 15 bases between the two ends. The CDR3 loop spans 14 amino acids.

The J gene is TRBJ2-7, the V gene TRBV11-2; D ambiguous. The CDR3 length is 12 residues. The germline CDR1 and CDR2 sequences are SGHAT and FQNNGV. V was trimmed by 4 bases and J by 2 bases, leaving 6 bases between them. CDR3 DNA: TGTGCCAGCAGCTCACGCCCCTACGAGCAGTACTTC. This translates into CASSSRPYEQYF.

The chain is built from TRBV6-5 and TRBJ2-5, with D perhaps assigned TRBD1 or TRBD2 (5 bases each). CDR1 is MNHEY, CDR2 SVGAGI, per germline. Trimming took 4 bases from V and 3 from J, leaving 18 bases between them. This CDR3 has 16 residues. CDR3 DNA: TGTGCCAGCAGTTGGGGACCCTCGGGGCCCAAAGAGACCCAGTACTTC. It yields the protein CASSWGPSGPKETQYF.

The chain couples TRBV29-1 to TRBJ1-2, with 11 bases that match TRBD1. CDR3 length: 14 amino acids. Germline V gives CDR1 SQVTM, CDR2 ANQGSEA. With 8 bases clipped from V and 5 bases from J, the junction kept 10 bases outside the gene matches. In nucleotides, the CDR3 is TGCAGCTCACACGGACAGGGGGCTGGGTATGGCTACACCTTC. As protein: CSSHGQGAGYGYTF.